This record looks at one T cell receptor beta chain sequence and its context. Its antigen is unidentified. The germline gives CDR1 SGHAT, CDR2 FQNNGV. The CDR3 covers 15 residues. The V and J ends lost 4 bases and 3 bases respectively, with 13 bases between them. The record originates from a study of glioma-infiltrating T cells after dendritic cell vaccination. Sequencing was performed with immunoSEQ multiplex PCR; in TCRdb, only in-frame clones are kept and a portion is missing. The sample has 75,000 to 85,000 clones, roughly 87% seen once. Specified time point: after dendritic cell vaccination, including at tumor progression/relapse. PBMC sampling occurred before vaccination, two weeks after the third dose, and at progression. Findings and caveats of the study: Higher TCR clonality did not directly relate to longer survival.

This chain joins TRBV11-2 and TRBJ1-3; D is possibly TRBD1 (6 bases). The source is a human donor with glioblastoma. This specimen was blood, taken after dendritic cell vaccination. Here the CDR3 reads CASSSGQSFGNTIYF. The DNA for the CDR3 is TGTGCCAGCAGCTCTGGACAGAGCTTTGGAAACACCATATATTTT.